This T cell receptor (beta chain) was profiled in a study of blood T cell repertoires in COVID-19. Study-wide background: The study drew acute and convalescent COVID-19 samples from the United States, Italy and Spain. In each case, the material was cDNA or gDNA derived from T cells, B-cell-depleted T cells, or PBMCs.

In the original workflow: Researchers report that nucleated cell counts were estimated from reference gene primer amplification. The protocol was immunoSEQ multiplex PCR, while the TCRdb copy is restricted to in-frame clones and leaves out a portion. V, J and clone size are taken as reported in that table, and D and trimming were inferred from the DNA itself. Among under 300,000 clones listed, roughly four fifths were seen once. The material sequenced was peripheral blood. The TCR originated in a woman aged 45-65 years who had recovered from COVID-19.

The CDR3 region has the DNA TGTGCCAGCAGCTGGACACAAGCCACCGGGGAGCTGTTTTTT. As protein: CASSWTQATGELFF. The chain uses TRBV5-4 and TRBJ2-2; weak D call: TRBD1 (5 bases). This CDR3 comprises 14 residues. Germline CDR1 and CDR2: SGHNT and YYREEE (reference sequence). V dropped 3 bases and J dropped 4 bases, with 10 bases sitting between them.